One and the same sample provided the 28 T cell receptor beta chains below, sequenced in a study of tumor-infiltrating lymphocytes in primary liver carcinoma. cDNA specific to TCR beta was made from 500 ng of total RNA, with a constant-region primer employed for priming. Employing slightly modified ARM-PCR, three nested multiplex PCR rounds were run, and these gave rise to the TCR beta libraries. The first two PCR rounds used TRBV1-TRBV30 primers with a Cbeta primer, approximately 10 cycles each. TCRdb called the multiplex PCR reads again in MiXCR, with one record for every CDR3 protein. The sample has around 71,000 distinct CDR3 sequences; about two thirds are singletons. Total RNA and DNA came together from roughly 20-30 mg of bulk tissue without cell sorting. Sequenced material: liver tumor tissue from sampling region 4. Subset specified: tumor region T4, right-lateral pole. The receptors originated from a woman aged 55 to 70 with primary liver carcinoma and hepatitis B virus infection.

This clonotype was detected ten times or more. The germline gene is not matched at one end of the junction; a read error may be the cause. This chain uses TRBV10-1 with TRBJ1-5, with unresolved D. From germline, CDR1 is WNHNN and CDR2 SYGVQD (reference sequence). The CDR3 has 13 amino acids. CDR3 sequence reads: CASSQDSDQPQHF. CDR3 nucleotides: TGCGCCAGCAGTCAGGATAGCGATCAGCCCCAGCATTTT.

This clonotype has ten or more counts. The V gene is TRBV7-9, the J gene TRBJ1-4; D gene unclear. The germline V and J ends were trimmed by 5 bases and 7 bases, with 14 bases remaining between them. Germline CDR1 reads SEHNR; CDR2 reads FQNEAQ (reference sequence). The CDR3 has 14 amino acids. The chain's CDR3 is CASSHTAGFEKLFF. In nucleotides, the CDR3 is TGTGCCAGCAGCCACACTGCGGGATTTGAAAAACTGTTTTTT.

As concerns this clonotype: Likely a read error: the CDR3 ends without its conserved phenylalanine or tryptophan. This chain uses TRBV24-1 with TRBJ2-7; a weak D match, TRBD2 (5 bases). Trimming left V 3 bases short and J 6 bases short, with 23 bases between. CDR1 and CDR2 from the germline V gene are KGHDR and SFDVKD. The length of the CDR3 is 17 residues. DNA for the CDR3: TGTGCCACCAGTGATGGAGGATCGCCGGAGGACCGGGGCGAGCAGTACTTG. It is translated as CATSDGGSPEDRGEQYL.

The chain joins TRBV6-4 to TRBJ2-3, with a possible D match to TRBD2 (6 bases). The CDR3 length is 13 residues. Germline V CDR1 and CDR2: MRHNA, SNTAGT. V shed 3 bases and J shed 3 bases, with 7 bases lying between them. The CDR3 is CASSETRTDTQYF. CDR3 bases: TGTGCCAGCAGTGAGACTAGAACAGATACGCAGTATTTT.

This clonotype was picked up many times. V usage is TRBV30 and J usage is TRBJ2-2, with D maybe TRBD1 (6 bases). Germline values: CDR1 GTSNPN, CDR2 SVGIG (reference sequence). Deletions cut 0 bases from V and 7 bases from J, with 9 bases between. The CDR3 spans 13 residues. The DNA of the CDR3 is TGTGCCTGGAGTGTACAGGGAAGCGGGGAGCTGTTTTTT. Translated, it gives CAWSVQGSGELFF.

On this clonotype itself: The CDR3 does not end in the conserved phenylalanine or tryptophan, so this is likely a read error. The chain carries TRBV11-2 and TRBJ1-6; D gene ambiguous. CDR3 length equals 15 residues. The germline gives CDR1 SGHAT, CDR2 FQNNGV. The CDR3 DNA follows: TGTGCCAGCAGCTTTTCTGGCTCGTACAACTCACCACTCCACTCT. Amino acids: CASSFSGSYNSPLHS.

This clonotype has a count of ten or more. The V and J genes are TRBV29-1 and TRBJ2-3, with a possible D match to TRBD1 (6 bases). The CDR3 has 13 amino acids. Germline CDR1 SQVTM, CDR2 ANQGSEA. Between the trimmed V and J ends, which lost 7 bases and 1 base, there was a span of 12 bases. CDR3 DNA sequence: TGCAGCGCAACAGGGTCAGGCACAGATACGCAGTATTTT. Its translation is CSATGSGTDTQYF.

The V call is TRBV5-4, the J call TRBJ2-3, with TRBD1 as a possible D gene (6 bases). The V gene lost 1 base and the J gene lost 4 bases, with 16 bases spanning the gap. CDR1 and CDR2 (germline): SGHNT, YYREEE (reference sequence). The CDR3 spans 16 residues. CDR3 nucleotide sequence: TGTGCCAGCAGCTTGACACCAGGGGCCGGCGCAGATACGCAGTATTTT. Residues: CASSLTPGAGADTQYF. Full variable domain (remainder filled in from reference TRBV5-4 and TRBJ2-3): ETGVTQSPTHLIKTRGQQVTLRCSSQSGHNTVSWYQQALGQGPQFIFQYYREEENGRGNFPPRFSGLQFPNYSSELNVNALELDDSALYLCASSLTPGAGADTQYFGPGTRLTVL.

A word on this clonotype: At one end, the junction sequence differs from germline, possibly due to a read error. The chain is built from TRBV4-2 and TRBJ2-3; 7 bases align to TRBD2. The CDR3 consists of 16 residues. Germline lookup yields CDR1 LGHNA and CDR2 YNFKEQ. CDR3 protein: CASSQVEGGRIDMQYF. CDR3 nucleotide sequence: TGTGCCAGCAGCCAAGTGGAGGGAGGGCGCATAGATATGCAGTATTTT.

On this clonotype itself: This could be a read error, since a much larger clone is one nucleotide away. The conserved final phenylalanine or tryptophan is absent from the CDR3, which likely points to a read error. The rearrangement uses TRBV6-4 and TRBJ2-1; TRBD2 agrees at 10 bases. The J segment lost 9 bases and the V segment lost 3 bases, leaving 8 bases of the junction unmatched. The CDR3 consists of 15 residues. Germline loops: CDR1 MRHNA, CDR2 SNTAGT. In DNA, the CDR3 is TGTGCCAGCAGTGAGGGCAGCGGGAGGGCCAGTGAGCAGTTCTAC. Amino acids: CASSEGSGRASEQFY.

This clonotype was counted a single time. This may come from a read error, since a much larger clone is one base off. The chain is built from TRBV5-1 and TRBJ2-3; D not resolved. V was trimmed by 6 bases and J by 2 bases, leaving 16 bases between them. The CDR3 length is 15 residues. Germline lookup yields CDR1 SGHRS and CDR2 YFSETQ. CDR3 sequence reads: CASNFRILLTDTQYF. The CDR3 DNA reads TGCGCCAGCAACTTCCGGATACTTCTCACAGATACGCAGTATTTT. The complete variable domain, with remaining parts taken from reference TRBV5-1 and TRBJ2-3, reads KAGVTQTPRYLIKTRGQQVTLSCSPISGHRSVSWYQQTPGQGLQFLFEYFSETQRNKGNFPGRFSGRQFSNSRSEMNVSTLELGDSALYLCASNFRILLTDTQYFGPGTRLTVL.

The table lists this clonotype with a few counts. The chain uses TRBV15 and TRBJ2-4; 11 bases align to TRBD2. The trim removed 5 bases at V and 8 bases at J, leaving 11 bases unmatched. The CDR3 consists of 16 residues. CDR1 LNHNV and CDR2 YYDKDF come from the germline V gene (reference sequence). The chain's CDR3 is CATSSRGTSGSYIQYF. In DNA, the CDR3 is TGTGCCACCAGCTCAAGAGGTACTAGCGGGAGTTACATTCAGTACTTC.

With regard to this clonotype: The junction differs from germline at one of its ends, possibly a read error. The chain couples TRBV12-3 or TRBV12-4 to TRBJ2-5; D is possibly TRBD1 (6 bases). This CDR3 has 13 residues. CDR3 in amino acids: CASSSGAQGTQHF. The CDR3 region has the DNA TGTGCCAGCAGTTCAGGGGCCCAAGGGACCCAGCACTTC.

This clonotype appeared once. A junction boundary mismatches the germline segment, possibly from a read error. The chain employs TRBV7-9 and TRBJ2-3; 10 bases are a match to TRBD2. The CDR3 length is 15 residues. Germline V gene data show CDR1 as SEHNR and CDR2 as FQNEAQ (reference sequence). The CDR3 loop is CTSSQGLALTDTQYF. CDR3 in DNA: TGTACCAGCAGCCAGGGACTAGCGCTCACAGATACGCAGTATTTT.

This clonotype was counted ten times or more. This sequence joins TRBV29-1 and TRBJ1-1; D is unresolved. V was trimmed by 7 bases and J by 0 bases, leaving 9 bases between them. The CDR3 spans 12 residues. Germline V gives CDR1 SQVTM, CDR2 ANQGSEA. The CDR3 here is CSGSVMNTEAFF. The CDR3 DNA reads TGCAGCGGGTCAGTTATGAACACTGAAGCTTTCTTT.

This clonotype was counted ten times or more. This chain connects TRBV20-1 to TRBJ2-7, with D unresolved. The CDR3 runs 11 residues. CDR1 is DFQATT, CDR2 SNEGSKA, per germline (reference sequence). Trimming cost V 6 bases and J 0 bases, with 6 bases left between them. The CDR3 DNA reads TGCAGTGCCCAGTCCTCCTACGAGCAGTACTTC. This encodes CSAQSSYEQYF.

The sample holds many counts of this clonotype. This chain links TRBV29-1 with TRBJ1-1, with TRBD1 as a possible D gene (5 bases). Germline-derived CDR1 and CDR2 are SQVTM and ANQGSEA. This CDR3 is 15 amino acids long. Trimming pared 4 bases from V and 0 bases from J, leaving 15 bases between. The CDR3 DNA follows: TGCAGCGTTGGCCCGAGACAGAGCCTGAACACTGAAGCTTTCTTT. It encodes CSVGPRQSLNTEAFF. Filled out from reference TRBV29-1 and TRBJ1-1, the complete variable domain reads SAVISQKPSRDICQRGTSLTIQCQVDSQVTMMFWYRQQPGQSLTLIATANQGSEATYESGFVIDKFPISRPNLTFSTLTVSNMSPEDSSIYLCSVGPRQSLNTEAFFGQGTRLTVV.

This clonotype was counted many times. V usage is TRBV29-1 and J usage is TRBJ2-1; D not resolved. Germline-derived CDR1 and CDR2 are SQVTM and ANQGSEA. V shed 3 bases and J shed 9 bases, with 12 bases lying between them. CDR3 size: 12 residues. Written as DNA, the CDR3 is TGCAGCGTTGAGGTGGGCCTGTTTGAGCAGTTCTTC. Its protein is CSVEVGLFEQFF.

This clonotype was detected only a few times. A read error is possible here, since a much larger clone lies one base away. The chain has TRBV7-8 and TRBJ1-1; the D is unclear. The germline V gene has CDR1 SGHVS and CDR2 FQNEAQ. V was clipped by 2 bases and J by 3 bases, with 13 bases between them. The length of the CDR3 is 15 residues. This CDR3 reads CASSLHVKGDTEAFF. The CDR3 region has the DNA TGTGCCAGCAGCTTACATGTGAAGGGTGACACTGAAGCTTTCTTT.

This clonotype is judged medium-sized (0.01 to 0.1%). The CDR3 here is CASRFRRDTLNTEAFF. For the CDR3, the DNA is TGTGCCAGCAGATTCCGCCGGGACACCCTGAACACTGAAGCTTTCTTT. The chain carries TRBV11-2 and TRBJ1-1; tentative D call: TRBD1 (6 bases). V was clipped by 6 bases and J by 0 bases, with 17 bases between them. The V gene's germline CDR1 is SGHAT and CDR2 FQNNGV. This CDR3 has 16 residues. Full variable domain (outside the CDR3, taken from reference TRBV11-2 and TRBJ1-1): EAGVAQSPRYKIIEKRQSVAFWCNPISGHATLYWYQQILGQGPKLLIQFQNNGVVDDSQLPKDRFSAERLKGVDSTLKIQPAKLEDSAVYLCASRFRRDTLNTEAFFGQGTRLTVV.

This clonotype appeared many times. The chain uses TRBV5-6 and TRBJ1-2; TRBD1 matches at 11 bases. The junction had 2 bases not matched to a gene; V was cut back by 5 bases and J by 2 bases. CDR1 and CDR2 (germline): SGHDT, YYEEEE. The CDR3 consists of 14 residues. The CDR3 nucleotides read TGTGCCAGCAGGCGGGACAGGGGGAACTATGGCTACACCTTC. It translates to CASRRDRGNYGYTF.

This clonotype appeared once. A much larger clone differs from this one at a single base, so this may be a read error. The chain has TRBV7-9 and TRBJ1-1; a weak D match, TRBD1 (5 bases). In germline, CDR1 is SEHNR, CDR2 FQNEAQ (reference sequence). The CDR3 is 16 amino acids. The DNA of the CDR3 is TGTGTCAGCAGCTTAGCGGGCAGGGTGGGGAACACTGAAGCTTTCTTT. Translated: CVSSLAGRVGNTEAFF.

This clonotype was seen a single time. The V and J genes are TRBV29-1 and TRBJ2-1; 16 bases are shared with TRBD2. The CDR3 covers 15 residues. After removal of 7 bases from V and 9 bases from J, the junction contained 9 bases not matched to a gene. The germline V gene encodes CDR1 SQVTM and CDR2 ANQGSEA. The CDR3 sequence: CSAIGTSGRGSEQFF. The CDR3 region has the DNA TGCAGCGCCATCGGGACTAGCGGGAGGGGGTCTGAGCAGTTCTTC.

Notes on this clonotype: One junction end disagrees with the germline gene, perhaps due to a read error. V gene TRBV6-5 combines with J gene TRBJ1-3; no clear D. Germline V gives CDR1 MNHEY, CDR2 SVGAGI. The CDR3 contains 14 residues. The CDR3 protein is CASRLQKSGNIIYF. As DNA, the CDR3 is TGTGCCAGCAGGTTACAGAAATCTGGAAACATCATATATTTT.

To note about this clonotype: The germline gene is not matched at one end of the junction; a read error may be the cause. The chain uses TRBV6-6 and TRBJ2-5; D possibly corresponds to TRBD2 (7 bases). The germline V gene encodes CDR1 MNHNY and CDR2 SVGAGI (reference sequence). This CDR3 spans 16 amino acids. The CDR3 nucleotides read TGTGCCAGCAGTTACGGACTAGGGGGGTACCTAGAGGCCCAGTACTTC. This translates into CASSYGLGGYLEAQYF.

The CDR3 bases are TGCAGCGTGGGGGATGCGAGGAAGATCGCACAGTACTTC. Protein sequence: CSVGDARKIAQYF. V usage is TRBV29-1 and J usage is TRBJ2-7; D could derive from TRBD1 or TRBD2 (5 bases each). Germline CDR1 is SQVTM and CDR2 is ANQGSEA. The CDR3 has 13 amino acids. V lost 6 bases and J 10 bases, leaving 22 bases between the germline ends.

CDR3 sequence (DNA): TGCGCCAGCAGCCGACAGGACCGGGCAGATACGCCATATTTT. It translates to CASSRQDRADTPYF. The V and J genes are TRBV10-2 and TRBJ2-3; D may be TRBD1 (6 bases). Trimming stripped 6 bases from V and 15 bases from J, with 25 bases between. The CDR3 extends over 14 amino acids. In germline, CDR1 is WSHSY, CDR2 SAAADI.

As to this clonotype: A read error may produce the germline difference seen at one junction end. The rearrangement links TRBV12-3 or TRBV12-4 to TRBJ2-2, with D unclear. The CDR3 spans 13 residues. CDR3 loop: CANSSTFTGELFF. In nucleotides, the CDR3 is TGTGCCAACAGTTCGACATTCACCGGGGAGCTGTTTTTT.